This T cell receptor beta chain stems from a study of cytomegalovirus exposure and HLA in healthy donors. About the study: Earlier work reported about 110 million unique TCR beta sequences from 180 million or so T cells.

General study findings and limits: Analysis performed later found roughly 17,000 TCR beta sequences associated with HLA alleles at 0.05 false discovery rate. Analysis performed later showed TCR beta chains linked to HLA being more clonally expanded than equally common others.

This clone came up a few times. As yet, its antigen is unknown. The PCR was carried out with 60 Vbeta primers and 13 Jbeta primers. Clones were read by immunoSEQ multiplex PCR, and TCRdb kept only the in-frame ones, dropping some. In the table there are about 140,000 clones, more than 9.5% of which are singletons. Sequencing was performed on PBMCs. The clonotype was recovered from a man over 45 in good health and CMV-seronegative.

As DNA, the CDR3 is TGTGCCAGCAGCAAAAATCAAAAGGTCGGGGGAACCGGGGAGCTGTTTTTT. Its translation: CASSKNQKVGGTGELFF. V gene TRBV21-1 combines with J gene TRBJ2-2; the listed D gene, TRBD2, was not tested against the DNA. TRBV21-1 counts as a pseudogene. The CDR3 contains 17 residues.